The table lists the clone carrying this T cell receptor (beta chain) with a few counts. Its antigen is still unknown. It was with 60 Vbeta and 13 Jbeta primers that the PCR ran. Per the original methods: In a later analysis, of 80 million to 90 million unique beta chains, about 12 million appeared in at least two donors. The table came from immunoSEQ multiplex PCR; TCRdb's copy has only in-frame clones and leaves some out. V, J and clone size were drawn from that table, and D and trimming were deduced from the DNA. The repertoire holds 110,000 to 150,000 clones, with around 78% as singletons. The data stem from a study of cytomegalovirus exposure and HLA in healthy donors. Findings and caveats of the study: Being productive about 90% or about 30% of the time was typical of most TCR beta V segments in an earlier analysis.

V lost 0 bases, J lost 1 base, and 1 base stayed unmatched. The CDR3 sequence is 15 residues long. The V gene's germline CDR1 is SGDLS and CDR2 YYNGEE. This sequence was found in a woman aged 18-29 years in good health and CMV-seropositive. The specimen was PBMCs. The V gene is TRBV9, the J gene TRBJ2-1; 7 bases fit TRBD2. CDR3 loop: CASSVEGGSYNEQFF. DNA of the CDR3: TGTGCCAGCAGCGTAGAGGGAGGGTCCTACAATGAGCAGTTCTTC.